This T cell receptor beta chain was observed in a study of T cell repertoires in cytomegalovirus infection. CDR1 is SNHLY, CDR2 FYNNEI, per germline. Trimming stripped 7 bases from V and 3 bases from J, with 10 bases between. This CDR3 comprises 12 residues. TCRdb itself ran the reads through MiXCR, one entry per CDR3 protein. This sample has approximately 200,000 distinct CDR3 sequences; over 20% occur once, and the top ten carry approximately 18%. Sequencing input: CD8+ T cells from PBMCs. The chain recombines TRBV2 with TRBJ2-7, with no clear D. This clonotype was sampled from a human donor in good health (CMV status not recorded). Some clones in this sample may be carry-over from other donors' samples. In DNA, the CDR3 is TGTGCCAGCATCGGACCTCTCTACGAGCAGTACTTC. Translation: CASIGPLYEQYF.